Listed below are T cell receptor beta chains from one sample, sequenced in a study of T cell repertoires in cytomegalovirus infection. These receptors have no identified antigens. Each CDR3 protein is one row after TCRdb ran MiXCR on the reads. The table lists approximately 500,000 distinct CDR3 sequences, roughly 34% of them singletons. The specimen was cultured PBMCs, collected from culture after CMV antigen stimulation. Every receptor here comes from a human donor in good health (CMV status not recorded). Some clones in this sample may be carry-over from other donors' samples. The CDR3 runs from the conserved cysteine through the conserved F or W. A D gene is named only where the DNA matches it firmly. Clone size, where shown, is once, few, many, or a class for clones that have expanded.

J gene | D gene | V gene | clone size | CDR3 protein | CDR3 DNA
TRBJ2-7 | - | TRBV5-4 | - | CASSPLPNYEQYF | TGTGCCAGCAGCCCACTCCCCAACTACGAGCAGTACTTC
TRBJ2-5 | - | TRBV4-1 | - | CASSQSGTAQETQYF | TGCGCCAGCAGCCAATCCGGGACGGCACAAGAGACCCAGTACTTC
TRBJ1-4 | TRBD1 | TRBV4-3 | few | CASSSRQGGEKLFF | TGCGCCAGCAGCTCCAGACAGGGAGGCGAAAAACTGTTTTTT
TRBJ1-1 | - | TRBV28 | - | CASRRKGRGGQLNTEAFF | TGTGCCAGCAGACGAAAGGGGAGGGGGGGACAATTGAACACTGAAGCTTTCTTT
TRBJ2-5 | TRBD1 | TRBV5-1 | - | CASSLRGGRQETQYF | TGCGCCAGCAGCTTGAGAGGGGGCCGCCAAGAGACCCAGTACTTC
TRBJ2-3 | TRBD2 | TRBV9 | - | CASSGTGTSGIGLTDTQYF | TGTGCCAGCAGCGGCACAGGGACTAGCGGGATAGGCTTAACAGATACGCAGTATTTT
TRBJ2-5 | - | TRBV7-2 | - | CASSPLPGGGETQYF | TGTGCCAGCAGCCCCCTTCCAGGGGGGGGTGAGACCCAGTACTTC
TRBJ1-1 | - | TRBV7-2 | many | CASSPTPGVNTEAFF | TGTGCCAGCAGCCCCACCCCAGGGGTGAACACTGAAGCTTTCTTT
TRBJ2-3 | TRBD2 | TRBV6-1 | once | CASSEAGTSTQYF | TGTGCCAGCAGTGAAGCAGGGACTAGTACGCAGTATTTT
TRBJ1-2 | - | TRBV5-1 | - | CASREMTTGFGYTF | TGCGCCAGCAGAGAAATGACTACAGGGTTCGGCTACACCTTC
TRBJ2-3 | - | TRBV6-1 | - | CASNSGAGYRQYF | TGTGCCAGCAACTCAGGGGCAGGTTATCGGCAGTATTTT
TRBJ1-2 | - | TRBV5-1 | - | CASRPSSPNYGYTF | TGCGCCAGCAGACCATCCAGTCCGAACTATGGCTACACCTTC
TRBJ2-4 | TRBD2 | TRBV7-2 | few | CASSEQPSGGNIQYF | TGTGCCAGCAGCGAACAGCCCTCGGGAGGGAACATTCAGTACTTC
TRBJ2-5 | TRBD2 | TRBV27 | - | CASSFLAGGLSRETQYF | TGTGCCAGCAGTTTTCTAGCGGGAGGTTTATCGAGGGAGACCCAGTACTTC
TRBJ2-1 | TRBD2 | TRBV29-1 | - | CSVTLNGRSYNEQFF | TGCAGCGTTACCCTTAACGGGAGGAGCTACAATGAGCAGTTCTTC
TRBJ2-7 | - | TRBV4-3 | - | CASSQDVFTGTQYEQYF | TGCGCCAGCAGCCAAGATGTATTTACCGGGACACAATACGAGCAGTACTTC
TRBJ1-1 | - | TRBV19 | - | CASGPRGTEAFF | TGTGCCAGTGGGCCAAGAGGCACTGAAGCTTTCTTT
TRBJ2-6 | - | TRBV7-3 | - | CASSTASAGANVLTF | TGTGCCAGCAGCACCGCCAGCGCTGGGGCCAACGTCCTGACTTTC
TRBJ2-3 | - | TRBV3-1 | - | CASSHPDSRRADTQYF | TGTGCCAGCAGCCACCCGGACTCCCGAAGGGCTGATACGCAGTATTTT
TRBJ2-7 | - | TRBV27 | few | CASSSGTASSYEQYF | TGTGCCAGCAGTTCGGGGACCGCTAGCTCCTACGAGCAGTACTTC
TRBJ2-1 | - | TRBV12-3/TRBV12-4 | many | CASRYHGGGPYNEQFF | TGTGCCAGCAGATATCATGGCGGAGGCCCCTACAATGAGCAGTTCTTC
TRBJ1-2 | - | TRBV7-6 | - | CASSLPQGGSYGYTF | TGTGCCAGCAGCCTACCTCAAGGGGGTAGCTATGGCTACACCTTC
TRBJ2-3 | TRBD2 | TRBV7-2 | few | CASSFQSGNSDTQYF | TGTGCCAGCAGCTTTCAGAGCGGGAATTCAGATACGCAGTATTTT
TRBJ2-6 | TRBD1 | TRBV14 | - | CASSQAQGARGANVLTF | TGTGCCAGCAGCCAAGCCCAGGGGGCGAGGGGGGCCAACGTCCTGACTTTC
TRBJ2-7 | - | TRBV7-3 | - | CASSLTQGGGYEQYF | TGTGCCAGCAGTTTAACCCAGGGGGGCGGCTACGAGCAGTACTTC
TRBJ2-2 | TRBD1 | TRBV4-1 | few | CASSHSGTGVPGELFF | TGCGCCAGCAGCCATTCCGGGACAGGGGTCCCCGGGGAGCTGTTTTTT
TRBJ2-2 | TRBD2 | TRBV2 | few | CASSFNSGGTGELFF | TGTGCCAGCAGTTTTAATAGCGGGGGCACCGGGGAGCTGTTTTTT
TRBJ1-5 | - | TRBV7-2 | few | CASSQDSYSNQPQHF | TGTGCCAGCAGCCAGGACAGCTATAGCAATCAGCCCCAGCATTTT
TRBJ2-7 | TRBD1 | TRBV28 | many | CASSAPGTEYEQYF | TGTGCCAGCAGTGCCCCAGGGACAGAATACGAGCAGTACTTC
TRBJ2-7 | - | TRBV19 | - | CASSSTSEQYF | TGTGCCAGTTCTAGTACATCCGAGCAGTACTTC
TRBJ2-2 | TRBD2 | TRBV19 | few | CASRRGLAGVNTGELFF | TGTGCCAGTAGGAGGGGACTAGCGGGAGTGAACACCGGGGAGCTGTTTTTT
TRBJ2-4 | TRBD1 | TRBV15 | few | CATSRDRENIQYF | TGTGCCACCAGCAGGGACAGGGAAAACATTCAGTACTTC
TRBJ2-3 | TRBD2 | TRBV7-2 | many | CASSFGLVGTDTQYF | TGTGCCAGCAGCTTTGGACTAGTTGGCACAGATACGCAGTATTTT
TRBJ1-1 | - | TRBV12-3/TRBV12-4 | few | CASSPPPPNTEAFF | TGTGCCAGCAGTCCCCCCCCACCCAACACTGAAGCTTTCTTT
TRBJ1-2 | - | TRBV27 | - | CASSSATATEGYGYTF | TGTGCCAGCAGTTCGGCGACCGCCACTGAGGGCTATGGCTACACCTTC
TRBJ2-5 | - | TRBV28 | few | CASSQLPETQYF | TGTGCCAGCAGTCAGCTCCCAGAGACCCAGTACTTC
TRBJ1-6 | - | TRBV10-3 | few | CAISESPNSPLHF | TGTGCCATCAGTGAGTCGCCTAATTCACCCCTCCACTTT
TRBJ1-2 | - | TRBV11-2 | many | CASSLNPSYGYTF | TGTGCCAGCAGCTTAAACCCGAGCTATGGCTACACCTTC
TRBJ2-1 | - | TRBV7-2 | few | CASSLQVLARNEQFF | TGTGCCAGCAGCTTACAGGTCCTAGCGAGGAATGAGCAGTTCTTC
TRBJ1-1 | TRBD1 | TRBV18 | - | CASSPRQGKGRTEAFF | TGTGCCAGCTCACCGAGACAGGGGAAAGGTAGGACTGAAGCTTTCTTT
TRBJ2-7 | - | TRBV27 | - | CASTAGPSGLGEQYF | TGTGCCAGCACGGCAGGCCCCAGTGGGTTGGGCGAGCAGTACTTC
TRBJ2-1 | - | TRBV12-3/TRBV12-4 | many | CASSFGGVGHSKVNEQFF | TGTGCCAGCAGTTTTGGCGGTGTGGGACACAGTAAGGTCAATGAGCAGTTCTTC
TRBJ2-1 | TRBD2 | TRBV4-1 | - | CASSRRGTSANHNNEQFF | TGCGCCAGCAGCCGAAGGGGGACTAGCGCCAACCATAACAATGAGCAGTTCTTC
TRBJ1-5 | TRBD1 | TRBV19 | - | CASSIDRGRWNQPQHF | TGTGCCAGTAGTATAGACAGGGGGCGGTGGAATCAGCCCCAGCATTTT
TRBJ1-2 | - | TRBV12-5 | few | CASGLSSAGGGYTF | TGTGCTAGTGGTTTGTCCTCAGCCGGCGGCGGCTACACCTTC
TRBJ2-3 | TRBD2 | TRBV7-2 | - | CASSSPRLAGGADTQYF | TGTGCCAGCAGCTCCCCAAGGCTAGCGGGAGGAGCGGATACGCAGTATTTT
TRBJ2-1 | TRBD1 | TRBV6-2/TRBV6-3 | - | CASRDWGQSYNEQFF | TGTGCCAGCAGAGACTGGGGACAGTCCTACAATGAGCAGTTCTTC
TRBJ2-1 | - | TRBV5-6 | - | CASSPVERRGQFF | TGTGCCAGCAGCCCGGTCGAAAGGAGGGGGCAGTTCTTC
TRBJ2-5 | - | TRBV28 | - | CASGHRQKTQYF | TGTGCCAGCGGCCATCGGCAGAAGACCCAGTACTTC
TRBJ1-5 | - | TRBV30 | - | CAWSPVGGNGNQPQHF | TGTGCCTGGAGTCCAGTGGGGGGGAACGGCAATCAGCCCCAGCATTTT
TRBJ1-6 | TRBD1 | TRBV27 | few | CASSSQGAGSPLHF | TGTGCCAGCAGTAGCCAGGGGGCTGGTTCACCCCTCCACTTT